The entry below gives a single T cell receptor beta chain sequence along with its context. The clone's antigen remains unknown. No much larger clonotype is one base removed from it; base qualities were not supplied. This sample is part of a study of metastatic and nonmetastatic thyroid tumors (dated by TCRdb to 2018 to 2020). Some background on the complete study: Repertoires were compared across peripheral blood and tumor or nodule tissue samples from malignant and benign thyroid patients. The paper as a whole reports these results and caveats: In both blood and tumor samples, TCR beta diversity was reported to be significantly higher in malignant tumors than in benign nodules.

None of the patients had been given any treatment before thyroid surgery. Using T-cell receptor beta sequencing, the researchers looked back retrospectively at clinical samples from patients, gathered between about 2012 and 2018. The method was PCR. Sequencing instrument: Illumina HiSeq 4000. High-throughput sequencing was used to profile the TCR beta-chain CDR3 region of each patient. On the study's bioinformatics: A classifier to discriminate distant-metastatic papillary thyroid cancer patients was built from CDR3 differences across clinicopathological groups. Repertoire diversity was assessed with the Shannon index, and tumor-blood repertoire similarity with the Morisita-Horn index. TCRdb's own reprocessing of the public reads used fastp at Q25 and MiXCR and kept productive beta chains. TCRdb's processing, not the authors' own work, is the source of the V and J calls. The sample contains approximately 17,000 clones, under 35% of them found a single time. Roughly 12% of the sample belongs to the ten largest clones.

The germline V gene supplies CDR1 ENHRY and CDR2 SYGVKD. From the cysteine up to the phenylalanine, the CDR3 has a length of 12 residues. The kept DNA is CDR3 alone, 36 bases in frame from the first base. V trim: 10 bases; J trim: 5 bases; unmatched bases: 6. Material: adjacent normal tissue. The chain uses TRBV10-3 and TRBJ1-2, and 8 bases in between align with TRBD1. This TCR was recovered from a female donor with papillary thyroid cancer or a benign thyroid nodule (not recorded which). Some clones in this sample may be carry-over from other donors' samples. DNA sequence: TGTGCCACACAGGGGGTGAAATATGGCTACACCTTC. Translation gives CATQGVKYGYTF.